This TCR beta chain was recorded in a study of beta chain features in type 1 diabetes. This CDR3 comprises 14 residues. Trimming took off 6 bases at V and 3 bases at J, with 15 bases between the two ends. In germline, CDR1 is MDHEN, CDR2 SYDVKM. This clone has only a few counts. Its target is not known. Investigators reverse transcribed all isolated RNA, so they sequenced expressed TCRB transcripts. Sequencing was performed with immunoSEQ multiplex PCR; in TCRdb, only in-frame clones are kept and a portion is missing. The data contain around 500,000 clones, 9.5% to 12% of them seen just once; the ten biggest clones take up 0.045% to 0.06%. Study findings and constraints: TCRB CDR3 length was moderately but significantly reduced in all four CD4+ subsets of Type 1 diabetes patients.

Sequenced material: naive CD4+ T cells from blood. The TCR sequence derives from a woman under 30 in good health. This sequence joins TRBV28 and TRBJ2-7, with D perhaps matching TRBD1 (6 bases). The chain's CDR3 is CASSPGQTNYEQYV. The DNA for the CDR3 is TGTGCCAGCAGCCCCGGACAGACCAACTACGAGCAGTACGTC.